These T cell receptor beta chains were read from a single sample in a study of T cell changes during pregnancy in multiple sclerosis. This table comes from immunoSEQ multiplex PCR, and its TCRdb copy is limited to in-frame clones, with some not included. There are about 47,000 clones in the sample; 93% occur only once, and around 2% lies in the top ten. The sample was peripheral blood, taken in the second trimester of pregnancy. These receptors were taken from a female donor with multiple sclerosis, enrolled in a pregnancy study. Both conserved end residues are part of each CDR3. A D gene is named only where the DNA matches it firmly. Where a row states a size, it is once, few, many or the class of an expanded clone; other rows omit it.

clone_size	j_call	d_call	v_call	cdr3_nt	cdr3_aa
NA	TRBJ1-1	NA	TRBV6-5	TGTGCCAGCAGTTACGGGGCAGGCCTGAACACTGAAGCTTTCTTT	CASSYGAGLNTEAFF
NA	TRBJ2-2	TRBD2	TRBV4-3	TGCGCCAGCAGCCAAGGGACCCTAGCGGGAGACACCGGGGAGCTGTTTTTT	CASSQGTLAGDTGELFF
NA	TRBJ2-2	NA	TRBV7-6	TGTGCCAGCAGCTTCGGGTACACCGGGGAGCTGTTTTTT	CASSFGYTGELFF
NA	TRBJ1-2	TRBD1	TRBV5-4	TGTGCCAGCAGCTTCACAGGGGGCAATGGCTACACCTTC	CASSFTGGNGYTF
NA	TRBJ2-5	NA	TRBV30	TGTGCCTGGAGTGGAATCCTCTCGGGGGAGCAGTACTTC	CAWSGILSGEQYF
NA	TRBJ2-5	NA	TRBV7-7	TGTGCTAGCAGCTTAGATATTCGGCGGGTACCGTTACAAGAGACCCAGTACTTC	CASSLDIRRVPLQETQYF
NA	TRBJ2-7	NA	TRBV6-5	TGTGCCAGCAGCCCTGACAGGAGCTCCTACGAGCAGTACTTC	CASSPDRSSYEQYF
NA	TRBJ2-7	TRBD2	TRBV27	TGTGCCAGCAGTTTATTTGCTAGCGGGAGGTTCTACGAGCAGTACTTC	CASSLFASGRFYEQYF
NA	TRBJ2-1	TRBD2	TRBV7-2	TGTGCCAGCAGCTTAGTTGGGACTAGCGGATACAATGAGCAGTTCTTC	CASSLVGTSGYNEQFF
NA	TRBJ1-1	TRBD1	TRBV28	TGTGCCAGCAGCTCAGCCCCGGGACAGTTGAACACTGAAGCTTTCTTT	CASSSAPGQLNTEAFF
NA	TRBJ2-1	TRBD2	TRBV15	TGTGCCACCAGCAGGGTCCTCTTCCTAGCGGGAGTAAATGAGCAGTTCTTC	CATSRVLFLAGVNEQFF
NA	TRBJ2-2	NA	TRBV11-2	TGTGCCAGCAGCTTACGGTCGGCCGGAGGTACCGGGGAGCTGTTTTTT	CASSLRSAGGTGELFF
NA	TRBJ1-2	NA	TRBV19	TGTGCCAGTAGTATAGACGCGGGATATGGCTACACCTTC	CASSIDAGYGYTF
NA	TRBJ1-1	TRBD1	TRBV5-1	TGCGCCAGCAGCGGGACAGGGGTGCCTACTGAAGCTTTCTTT	CASSGTGVPTEAFF
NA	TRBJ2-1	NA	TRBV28	TGTGCCAGCAGAATTAGTTCCGGTGAGCAGTTCTTC	CASRISSGEQFF
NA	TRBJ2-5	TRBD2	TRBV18	TGTGCCAGCTCACCTCTGGGAGCGGGAGTCGGGGAGACCCAGTACTTC	CASSPLGAGVGETQYF
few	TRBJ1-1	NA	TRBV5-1	TGCGCCAGCAGCGCATCTACCGGGAACACTGAAGCTTTCTTT	CASSASTGNTEAFF
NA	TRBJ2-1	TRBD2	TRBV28	TGTGCCAGCAGTTCGTTAGTAGCGGGTTACAATGAGCAGTTCTTC	CASSSLVAGYNEQFF
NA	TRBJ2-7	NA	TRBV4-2	TGTGCCAGCAGCCAAGTCGGGAGCTCCTACGAGCAGTACTTC	CASSQVGSSYEQYF
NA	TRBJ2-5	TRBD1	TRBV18	TGTGCCAGCTCACTGACAGGACAGGGTGAGACCCAGTACTTC	CASSLTGQGETQYF
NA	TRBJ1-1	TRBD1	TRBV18	TGTGCCAGCTCACCATGGGACAGCAACATGAACACTGAAGCTTTCTTT	CASSPWDSNMNTEAFF
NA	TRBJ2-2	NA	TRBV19	TGTGCCAGTACCCCTAGGACAGCGAACACCGGGGAGCTGTTTTTT	CASTPRTANTGELFF
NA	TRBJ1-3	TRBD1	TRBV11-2	TGTGCCAGCAGCTTAATAAGGACAGGGGCATCTGGAAACACCATATATTTT	CASSLIRTGASGNTIYF
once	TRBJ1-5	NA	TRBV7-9	TGTGCCAGCAGCTTCGTCCCAACAGGGACACGAAATCAGCCCCAGCATTTT	CASSFVPTGTRNQPQHF
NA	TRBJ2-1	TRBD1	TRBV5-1	TGCGCCAGCAGCTTGGTGGGACAGGGAAGTTACAATGAGCAGTTCTTC	CASSLVGQGSYNEQFF
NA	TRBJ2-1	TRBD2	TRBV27	TGTGCCAGCAGTCCGCTTAGCGGGAGGTATATTGAGCAGTTCTTC	CASSPLSGRYIEQFF
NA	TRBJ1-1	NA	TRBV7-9	TGTGCCAGCAGCAGAACAGGGCTTGGGACTGAAGCTTTCTTT	CASSRTGLGTEAFF
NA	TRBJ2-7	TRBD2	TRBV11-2	TGTGCCAGCAGCTTAGATGGGAGGGGTAGCGGATTGTTCTCCTACGAGCAGTACTTC	CASSLDGRGSGLFSYEQYF
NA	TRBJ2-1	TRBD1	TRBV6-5	TGTGCCAGCAGTTTCGGGACAGGGGTCGAAAATGAGCAGTTCTTC	CASSFGTGVENEQFF
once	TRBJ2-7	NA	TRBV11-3	TGTGCCAGCAGCTCACAGGGGAGGGAGCAGTACTTC	CASSSQGREQYF
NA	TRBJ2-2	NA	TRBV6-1	TGTGCCAGCAGTGCCCCCGCCGTGAGTGGGGAGCTGTTTTTT	CASSAPAVSGELFF
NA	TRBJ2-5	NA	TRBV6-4	TGTGCCAGCAGTGAAAACACTGAGGGGACCCAGTACTTC	CASSENTEGTQYF
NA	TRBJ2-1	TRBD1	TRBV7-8	TGTGCCAGCAGCCGTACTACAGGGGGCTTTAATTGGGAAAATGAGCAGTTCTTC	CASSRTTGGFNWENEQFF
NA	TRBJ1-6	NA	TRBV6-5	TGTGCCAGCAAAATTCACCGCACGGGACCCCTCCACTTT	CASKIHRTGPLHF
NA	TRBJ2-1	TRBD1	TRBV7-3	TGTGCCAGCAGCTTAAGGTCTGGGACAGGGGCCAATGAGCAGTTCTTC	CASSLRSGTGANEQFF